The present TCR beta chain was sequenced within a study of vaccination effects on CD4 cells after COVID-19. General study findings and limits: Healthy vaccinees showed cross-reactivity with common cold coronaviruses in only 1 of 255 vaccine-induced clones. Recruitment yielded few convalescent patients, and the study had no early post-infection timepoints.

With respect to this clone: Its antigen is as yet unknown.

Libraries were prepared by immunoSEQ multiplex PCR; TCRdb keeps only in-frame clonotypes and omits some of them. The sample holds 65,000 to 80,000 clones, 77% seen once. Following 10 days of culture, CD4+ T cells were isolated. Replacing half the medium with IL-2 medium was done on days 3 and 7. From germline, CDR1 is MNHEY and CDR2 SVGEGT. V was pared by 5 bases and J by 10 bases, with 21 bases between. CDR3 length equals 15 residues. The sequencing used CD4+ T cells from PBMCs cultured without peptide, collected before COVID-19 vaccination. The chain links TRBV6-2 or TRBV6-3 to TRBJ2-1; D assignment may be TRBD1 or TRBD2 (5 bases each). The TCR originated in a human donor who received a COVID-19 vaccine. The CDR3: CASSLPGPTAGEQFF. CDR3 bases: TGTGCCAGCAGTCTTCCGGGACCTACGGCAGGCGAGCAGTTCTTC.